This T cell receptor (beta chain) comes out of a study of blood T cell repertoires in COVID-19. Study context: Acute and convalescent COVID-19 specimens originated in the United States, Italy and Spain.

Original analysis: Amplification with reference gene primers provided the estimates of nucleated cell counts. Only in-frame clones appear in the TCRdb table, and some are missing; sequencing was by immunoSEQ multiplex PCR. The V and J calls and the clone size are those of that table, but D and trimming were determined from the DNA. The top ten clones hold about 29% of a sample with 150,000 to 180,000 clones, approximately 83% of them seen once. Per the germline V gene, CDR1 is SGHAT and CDR2 is FQDESV (reference sequence). Trimming took 3 bases from V and 4 from J, leaving 9 bases between them. This CDR3 spans 13 amino acids.

The chain couples TRBV11-1 to TRBJ1-1; D possibly corresponds to TRBD1 (5 bases). The sequencing sample was made of peripheral blood. The TCR originated in a woman aged 55-70 years with acute or convalescent COVID-19. As DNA, the CDR3 is TGTGCCAGCAGCTTCCACGGGGGCACTGAAGCTTTCTTT. It specifies CASSFHGGTEAFF.